This T cell receptor beta chain derives from a study of blood T cells in healthy people across ages. General study points: It was not possible, with unsorted PBMCs, to conclusively compare naive and antigen-experienced cells.

Looked up from germline, CDR1 is ENHRY and CDR2 is SYGVKD. CDR3 length equals 17 residues. Trimming took off 0 bases at V and 0 bases at J, with 15 bases between the two ends. Through a sample-barcoded 5' primer and a J-beta primer mix, a second PCR was run for roughly 6 to 11 cycles. A tag from a template-switch adaptor with 12 random nucleotides marked each cDNA molecule. TCRdb recomputed calls from the 5' RACE reads with MiXCR, one row per CDR3 protein. The sample lists about 640,000 distinct CDR3 sequences; roughly 53% were seen once. A word on this clonotype: Its antigen is still unknown.

Aged roughly 6 to 100, donors were systemically healthy Caucasians from Russia. A minimum of 6 micrograms of total RNA was extracted per sample. The chain employs TRBV10-3 and TRBJ2-7; perhaps TRBD2 as D (6 bases). The source is a man between 60 and 75 years old in good health. Sequences were obtained from blood. CDR3 residues: CAISESKTGGSSYEQYF. DNA of the CDR3: TGTGCCATCAGTGAGTCGAAAACAGGAGGGAGCTCCTACGAGCAGTACTTC.